This passage covers 18 T cell receptor beta chains from one sample sequenced in a study of CD8 T cells in Susac syndrome (dated by TCRdb to between 2018 and 2021). The library came from the immunoSEQ multiplex PCR assay. RNA was extracted using the RNeasy kit, and about 0.5 to 1 microgram was reverse transcribed with random hexamers. TCRdb ran its own pipeline on the public reads, namely fastp trimming at Q25 and MiXCR clone calling, and kept in-frame beta chains. Records with the same CDR3 protein are collapsed into one entry carrying the most frequent genes and DNA. In this sample the table shows 150,000 to 250,000 distinct CDR3 sequences, about 96% of which occur a single time. Of the sample, 0.093% is held by the ten largest clones. Material: CD4+ T cells from PBMCs. The receptors here all came from a human donor with multiple sclerosis.

The CDR3 DNA follows: TGTGCCACCAGTGAGACAACGGATGAGCAGTTCTTC. Residues: CATSETTDEQFF. The chain joins TRBV24-1 to TRBJ2-1; D gene ambiguous. The V gene lost 4 bases and the J gene lost 8 bases, with 8 bases spanning the gap. In germline, CDR1 is KGHDR, CDR2 SFDVKD. The CDR3 runs 12 residues.

The count of this clonotype is one. This chain links TRBV30 with TRBJ2-5, with D unresolved. CDR3 length equals 13 residues. V gave up 4 bases and J gave up 0 bases, with 9 bases separating them. Germline V gene data show CDR1 as GTSNPN and CDR2 as SVGIG (reference sequence). The CDR3 loop reads CAWMHRDQETQYF. For the CDR3, the DNA is TGTGCCTGGATGCATCGGGACCAAGAGACCCAGTACTTC.

The chain carries TRBV28 and TRBJ2-3; D call uncertain. The V end lost 7 bases, the J end lost 6 bases, and 14 bases lay between the germline ends. The CDR3 sequence is 13 residues long. Germline loops: CDR1 MDHEN, CDR2 SYDVKM. As DNA, the CDR3 is TGTGCCAGCACCCTGACCTCCCGGGATACGCAGTATTTT. Translated: CASTLTSRDTQYF.

The chain joins TRBV3-1 to TRBJ1-5; the D is unclear. The CDR3 covers 14 residues. V lost 1 base and J lost 7, with 11 bases in between. Germline V gene sequence: CDR1 LGHDT, CDR2 YNNKEL (reference sequence). In DNA form, the CDR3 reads TGTGCCAGCAGCCAAGGGCTGGTGGGGCAGCCCCAGCATTTT. Protein: CASSQGLVGQPQHF.

The chain has TRBV7-8 and TRBJ2-1; D perhaps matches TRBD1 (5 bases). Looked up from germline, CDR1 is SGHVS and CDR2 is FQNEAQ. The CDR3 is 14 amino acids. V was clipped by 6 bases and J by 6 bases, with 15 bases between them. The CDR3 bases are TGTGCCAGCAGGTACAGGTCCAATTCCAATGAGCAGTTCTTC. Protein: CASRYRSNSNEQFF. The full variable domain, completed using reference TRBV7-8 and TRBJ2-1, is GAGVSQSPRYKVAKRGQDVALRCDPISGHVSLFWYQQALGQGPEFLTYFQNEAQLDKSGLPSDRFFAERPEGSVSTLKIQRTQQEDSAVYLCASRYRSNSNEQFFGPGTRLTVL.

The rearrangement uses TRBV29-1 and TRBJ1-1, with D unclear. V was shortened by 3 bases and J by 10 bases, with 3 bases between the two germline ends. This CDR3 comprises 8 residues. Germline CDR1 is SQVTM and CDR2 is ANQGSEA. The CDR3, as DNA: TGCAGCGTTGAGGGAGCTTTCTTT. This encodes CSVEGAFF.

This rearrangement joins TRBV9 to TRBJ2-1, with D maybe TRBD2 (5 bases). V lost 4 bases to trimming and J lost 2 bases, with 10 bases between them. The CDR3 is 14 residues long. Germline lookup yields CDR1 SGDLS and CDR2 YYNGEE. The chain's CDR3 is CASSYGVPYNEQFF. The CDR3 DNA is TGTGCCAGCAGCTACGGGGTACCCTACAATGAGCAGTTCTTC.

The rearrangement joins TRBV29-1 to TRBJ2-7, with 8 bases aligning to TRBD1. Trimming removed 7 bases from V and 2 bases from J; junction bases left unmatched: 4. Germline CDR1 is SQVTM and CDR2 is ANQGSEA. The CDR3 spans 12 residues. CDR3 amino acids: CSAGTGTYEQYF. The CDR3 DNA sequence: TGCAGCGCCGGGACAGGTACCTACGAGCAGTACTTC.

Only one count was recorded for this clonotype. The rearrangement joins TRBV7-2 to TRBJ1-5, with 10 bases lining up with TRBD1. CDR1 and CDR2 from the germline V gene are SGHTA and FQGNSA. The J segment lost 2 bases and the V segment lost 7 bases, leaving 5 bases of the junction unmatched. This CDR3 is built from 15 residues. Here the CDR3 DNA reads TGTGCCAGCACTACCGGGACAGGGGGCAATCAGCCCCAGCATTTT. It is translated as CASTTGTGGNQPQHF.

This chain joins TRBV3-1 and TRBJ2-7, with 7 nucleotides matching TRBD1. The CDR3 has 15 residues. Losses at the gene ends were 0 bases for V and 6 bases for J; bases not matched to a gene: 8. In germline, CDR1 is LGHDT, CDR2 YNNKEL (reference sequence). The DNA for the CDR3 is TGTGCCAGCAGCCAAGATTTCGACAGGGCGGGCGAGCAGTACTTC. This translates into CASSQDFDRAGEQYF.

This clonotype was detected once. This chain uses TRBV5-4 with TRBJ2-1; D gene unclear. The CDR3 spans 15 residues. Trimming took 2 bases from V and 0 from J, leaving 9 bases between them. Germline loops: CDR1 SGHNT, CDR2 YYREEE (reference sequence). In DNA form, the CDR3 reads TGTGCCAGCAGCTTAGCCGGCCCCTCCTACAATGAGCAGTTCTTC. Its translation: CASSLAGPSYNEQFF.

The V call is TRBV29-1, the J call TRBJ2-5; D remains unclear. The CDR3 sequence is 10 residues long. Trimming left V 7 bases short and J 5 bases short, with 8 bases between. In germline, CDR1 is SQVTM, CDR2 ANQGSEA. The CDR3 DNA is TGCAGCGGGCTGAGGGAGACCCAGTACTTC. Its protein is CSGLRETQYF.

The chain employs TRBV29-1 and TRBJ1-5, with a possible D match to TRBD1 (6 bases). CDR1 is SQVTM, CDR2 ANQGSEA, per germline. This CDR3 has 14 amino acids. V shed 6 bases and J shed 0 bases, with 12 bases lying between them. The CDR3 DNA follows: TGCAGCGTGGGGGGCGGGATTAGCAATCAGCCCCAGCATTTT. It encodes CSVGGGISNQPQHF.

The chain has TRBV6-6 and TRBJ1-2; D is unresolved. Trimming pared 4 bases from V and 3 bases from J, leaving 12 bases between. Germline V lookup: CDR1 MNHNY, CDR2 SVGAGI (reference sequence). This CDR3 contains 14 residues. In DNA form, the CDR3 reads TGTGCCAGCAGTTCGACCGACGGGTACTATGGCTACACCTTC. Protein: CASSSTDGYYGYTF.

The chain is built from TRBV20-1 and TRBJ2-5, with D perhaps matching TRBD1 or TRBD2 (5 bases each). Germline CDR1 is DFQATT and CDR2 is SNEGSKA (reference sequence). This CDR3 has 13 amino acids. V shed 6 bases and J shed 5 bases, with 16 bases lying between them. CDR3 sequence: CSATGTTSETQYF. DNA for the CDR3: TGCAGTGCAACCGGGACCACGTCGGAGACCCAGTACTTC.

The chain employs TRBV7-3 and TRBJ1-5; no definite D call. The CDR3 runs 13 residues. Trimming removed 6 bases from V and 7 bases from J, with 13 bases in between. The germline V gene encodes CDR1 SGHTA and CDR2 FQGTGA. Here the CDR3 reads CASSLAPKQPQHF. CDR3 DNA: TGTGCCAGCAGTCTGGCCCCAAAACAGCCCCAGCATTTT.

This chain joins TRBV19 and TRBJ1-1; D is ambiguous. V was cut by 1 base and J by 1 base, with 4 bases left in between. The germline V gene has CDR1 LNHDA and CDR2 SQIVND (reference sequence). CDR3 length equals 13 residues. The CDR3 loop is CASSIGGNTEAFF. The CDR3 DNA follows: TGTGCCAGTAGTATAGGGGGGAACACTGAAGCTTTCTTT.

The chain recombines TRBV4-1 with TRBJ1-1, with D perhaps TRBD1 (5 bases). This CDR3 comprises 15 residues. Germline assignment: CDR1 MGHRA and CDR2 YSYEKL. Trimming left V 0 bases short and J 5 bases short, with 13 bases between. This CDR3 is CASSQEKPGGTEAFF. The CDR3 DNA follows: TGCGCCAGCAGCCAAGAAAAGCCCGGGGGAACTGAAGCTTTCTTT.